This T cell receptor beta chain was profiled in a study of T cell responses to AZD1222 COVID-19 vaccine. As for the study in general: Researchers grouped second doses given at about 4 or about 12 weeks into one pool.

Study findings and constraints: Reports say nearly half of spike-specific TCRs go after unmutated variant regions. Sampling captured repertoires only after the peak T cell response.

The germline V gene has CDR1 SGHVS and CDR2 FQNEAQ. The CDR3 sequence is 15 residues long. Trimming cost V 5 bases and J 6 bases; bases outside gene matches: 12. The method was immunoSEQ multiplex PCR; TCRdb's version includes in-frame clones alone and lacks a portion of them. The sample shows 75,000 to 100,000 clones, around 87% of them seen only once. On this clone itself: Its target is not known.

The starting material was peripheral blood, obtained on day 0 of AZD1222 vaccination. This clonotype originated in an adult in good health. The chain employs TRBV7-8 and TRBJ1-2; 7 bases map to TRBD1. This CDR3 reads CASSIPGQSRNGYTF. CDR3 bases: TGTGCCAGCAGCATACCGGGACAGTCACGAAATGGCTACACCTTC. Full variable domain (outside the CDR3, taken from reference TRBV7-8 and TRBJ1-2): GAGVSQSPRYKVAKRGQDVALRCDPISGHVSLFWYQQALGQGPEFLTYFQNEAQLDKSGLPSDRFFAERPEGSVSTLKIQRTQQEDSAVYLCASSIPGQSRNGYTFGSGTRLTVV.